These 20 T cell receptor beta chains share one sample of origin, sequenced in a study of T cell repertoires in cytomegalovirus infection. TCRdb reprocessed the reads via MiXCR and lists one record per CDR3 protein. The sample includes approximately 500,000 distinct CDR3 sequences, more than 20% of them seen just once. Sequencing used PBMCs. All receptors come from a human donor in good health (CMV status not recorded). Some clones in this sample may be carry-over from other donors' samples.

This chain uses TRBV6-2 or TRBV6-3 with TRBJ1-6; D gene ambiguous. V lost 3 bases, J lost 0 bases, and 15 bases lay in between. Germline assignment: CDR1 MNHEY and CDR2 SVGEGT. This CDR3 region has 18 residues. DNA of the CDR3: TGTGCCAGCAGTTATGGGCGGATCCTCAGCTCCTATAATTCACCCCTCCACTTT. Protein product: CASSYGRILSSYNSPLHF.

This clonotype has a handful of counts. V gene TRBV6-1 combines with J gene TRBJ2-5; 8 bases are shared with TRBD1. There are 14 residues in the CDR3. Trimming took 6 bases from V and 1 from J; bases not matched to a gene: 4. Germline V gene data show CDR1 as MNHNS and CDR2 as SASEGT. The chain's CDR3 is CASRTGQGQETQYF. For the CDR3, the DNA is TGTGCCAGCAGGACTGGACAGGGCCAAGAGACCCAGTACTTC.

The gene calls are TRBV11-2 and TRBJ2-2; 14 nucleotides align to TRBD2. The CDR3 runs to 18 residues. The germline CDR1 and CDR2 sequences are SGHAT and FQNNGV. With V trimmed by 6 bases and J by 5 bases, 11 bases remained unmatched. The CDR3 spells CASSTRLAGGPVTGELFF. CDR3 in DNA: TGTGCCAGCAGTACCCGACTAGCGGGAGGGCCGGTAACCGGGGAGCTGTTTTTT.

This rearrangement joins TRBV20-1 to TRBJ1-2; D uncertain. In germline, CDR1 is DFQATT, CDR2 SNEGSKA (reference sequence). CDR3 length: 13 amino acids. V was shortened by 2 bases and J by 3 bases, with 10 bases between the two germline ends. The CDR3 DNA reads as TGCAGTGCTAGAACCCTCGGGGACTATGGCTACACCTTC. It codes for CSARTLGDYGYTF.

This clonotype was recorded many times. This chain joins TRBV7-8 and TRBJ2-1, with a weak D call TRBD2 (5 bases). The CDR3 is 17 amino acids. Trimming removed 0 bases at V and 0 bases at J, with 12 bases between. The germline gives CDR1 SGHVS, CDR2 FQNEAQ. CDR3 in DNA: TGTGCCAGCAGCTTAGCGTTTACGGGAAGCTCCTACAATGAGCAGTTCTTC. This codes for CASSLAFTGSSYNEQFF.

This clonotype has more than one count but fewer than ten. The chain carries TRBV24-1 and TRBJ2-1; 9 bases fit TRBD1. The CDR3 is 16 amino acids. Germline lookup yields CDR1 KGHDR and CDR2 SFDVKD. Trimming at V came to 4 bases and at J to 3 bases, leaving 6 bases not matched to a gene. CDR3: CATSESGTGLYNEQFF. DNA for the CDR3: TGTGCCACCAGTGAATCCGGGACAGGGCTCTACAATGAGCAGTTCTTC.

The rearrangement links TRBV20-1 to TRBJ2-7; 15 bases line up with TRBD2. This CDR3 is built from 14 residues. CDR1 DFQATT and CDR2 SNEGSKA come from the germline V gene (reference sequence). V shed 3 bases, J shed 7 bases, and the junction held 4 bases outside the gene matches. CDR3 nucleotide sequence: TGCAGTGCTAGGACGGGACTAGCGGGAGGTGAGCAGTACTTC. Protein sequence: CSARTGLAGGEQYF.

This clonotype was found many times. The V gene is TRBV7-3, the J gene TRBJ2-1; 12 nucleotides line up with TRBD2. The CDR3 contains 16 residues. In germline, CDR1 is SGHTA, CDR2 FQGTGA. The V gene end was trimmed by 0 bases and the J gene end by 5 bases; junction bases not matched to a gene: 2. The CDR3 here is CASSLTRTSGNNEQFF. The CDR3 bases are TGTGCCAGCAGCTTAACGCGGACTAGCGGGAACAATGAGCAGTTCTTC.

This clonotype has a handful of counts. The DNA of the CDR3 is TGTGCCAGCAGAACAGGGTCAACAGACATTCAGTACTTC. It is translated as CASRTGSTDIQYF. The V gene is TRBV6-8, the J gene TRBJ2-4; possible D gene TRBD1, 6 bases. The V gene's germline CDR1 is MNHGY and CDR2 SAAAGT. The CDR3 is made up of 13 amino acids. The V end lost 6 bases, the J end lost 8 bases, and 14 bases lay between the germline ends.

In its sample, this clonotype was seen many times. The V gene is TRBV7-2, the J gene TRBJ2-7, with TRBD2 matching 7 bases. The V segment lost 2 bases and the J segment 7 bases; nucleotides outside the gene matches: 8. The CDR3 contains 14 residues. Germline assignment: CDR1 SGHTA and CDR2 FQGNSA. The CDR3 here is CASSLSAGAGEQYV. Written as DNA, the CDR3 is TGTGCCAGCAGCTTATCGGCGGGAGCGGGGGAGCAGTACGTC.

The chain couples TRBV29-1 to TRBJ2-2, with TRBD2 as a possible D gene (5 bases). The V gene lost 4 bases and the J gene lost 0 bases, with 9 bases spanning the gap. The CDR3 has 14 residues. Germline lookup yields CDR1 SQVTM and CDR2 ANQGSEA. The CDR3 sequence: CSVGRETNTGELFF. CDR3 coding DNA: TGCAGCGTTGGTCGGGAAACGAACACCGGGGAGCTGTTTTTT.

This chain uses TRBV9 with TRBJ2-2; D unclear. Trimming removed 0 bases from V and 6 bases from J, with 6 bases in between. CDR1 and CDR2 (germline): SGDLS, YYNGEE. CDR3 length equals 13 residues. The CDR3 reads CASSVEVAGELFF. DNA for the CDR3: TGTGCCAGCAGCGTAGAAGTAGCCGGGGAGCTGTTTTTT.

In its sample, this clonotype was seen a few times. The genes are TRBV4-3 and TRBJ2-7, with 8 bases lining up with TRBD1. Germline V CDR1 and CDR2: LGHNA, YSLEER. The CDR3 extends over 15 amino acids. Germline trimming cut 4 bases from V and 9 bases from J; bases unmatched to any gene: 14. CDR3 in DNA: TGCGCCAGCAGCCCCCGGGACAGGAGGTTATTAGGGCAGTACGTC. Translating it yields CASSPRDRRLLGQYV.

This clonotype was seen a handful of times. The chain has TRBV6-2 or TRBV6-3 and TRBJ2-7, with D perhaps TRBD1 (5 bases). The V end lost 0 bases, the J end lost 0 bases, and 24 bases lay between the germline ends. Germline V gene lookup returns CDR1 MNHEY and CDR2 SVGEGT. The CDR3 has 20 residues. The CDR3 bases are TGTGCCAGCAGTTACTCGATCTTGAGACAGAGTCCCGATAACTCCTACGAGCAGTACGTC. It yields the protein CASSYSILRQSPDNSYEQYV.

This clonotype was detected a few times. The chain uses TRBV28 and TRBJ2-5, with D possibly matching TRBD2 (5 bases). The CDR3 spans 12 residues. Trimming left V 6 bases short and J 5 bases short, with 10 bases between. The germline CDR1 and CDR2 sequences are MDHEN and SYDVKM. CDR3 residues: CASRTSKETQYF. In nucleotides, the CDR3 is TGTGCCAGCAGAACTAGTAAGGAGACCCAGTACTTC.

This chain uses TRBV27 with TRBJ2-3; D call uncertain. Per the germline V gene, CDR1 is MNHEY and CDR2 is SMNVEV (reference sequence). The germline V and J ends were trimmed by 5 bases and 0 bases, with 15 bases remaining between them. The CDR3 is 16 residues long. As DNA, the CDR3 is TGTGCCAGCAGTCAGAACTCAGGAGTTAGCACAGATACGCAGTATTTT. This encodes CASSQNSGVSTDTQYF.

A few counts support this clonotype. The chain employs TRBV6-5 and TRBJ2-1; 9 nucleotides line up with TRBD2. V was pared by 5 bases and J by 6 bases, with 11 bases of the junction left unmatched. Looked up from germline, CDR1 is MNHEY and CDR2 is SVGAGI. CDR3 size: 16 residues. CDR3: CASSRKGTSSLNEQFF. For the CDR3, the DNA is TGTGCCAGCAGTAGAAAAGGGACTAGCTCTCTCAATGAGCAGTTCTTC.

The rearrangement joins TRBV20-1 to TRBJ2-3, with 9 positions matching TRBD2. The junction had 6 bases not matched to a gene; V was cut back by 3 bases and J by 2 bases. The V gene's germline CDR1 is DFQATT and CDR2 SNEGSKA (reference sequence). This CDR3 is 15 amino acids long. The CDR3 DNA is TGCAGTGCTAGCGGGACTAGCAGAGACACAGATACGCAGTATTTT. Protein sequence: CSASGTSRDTDTQYF.

This clonotype occurred many times. The rearrangement links TRBV7-2 to TRBJ2-2; unclear D gene. The CDR3 runs to 11 residues. V lost 5 bases and J 7 bases, leaving 5 bases between the germline ends. Germline CDR1 SGHTA, CDR2 FQGNSA. The CDR3 DNA follows: TGTGCCAGCAGCGACCACGGGGAGCTGTTTTTT. It translates to CASSDHGELFF.

J is TRBJ1-1 and V is TRBV7-9; D gene ambiguous. The V gene lost 6 bases and the J gene lost 3 bases, with 8 bases spanning the gap. The V gene's germline CDR1 is SEHNR and CDR2 FQNEAQ (reference sequence). The CDR3 length is 12 residues. The chain's CDR3 is CASRVGYTEAFF. CDR3 nucleotide sequence: TGTGCCAGCAGGGTCGGGTACACTGAAGCTTTCTTT.